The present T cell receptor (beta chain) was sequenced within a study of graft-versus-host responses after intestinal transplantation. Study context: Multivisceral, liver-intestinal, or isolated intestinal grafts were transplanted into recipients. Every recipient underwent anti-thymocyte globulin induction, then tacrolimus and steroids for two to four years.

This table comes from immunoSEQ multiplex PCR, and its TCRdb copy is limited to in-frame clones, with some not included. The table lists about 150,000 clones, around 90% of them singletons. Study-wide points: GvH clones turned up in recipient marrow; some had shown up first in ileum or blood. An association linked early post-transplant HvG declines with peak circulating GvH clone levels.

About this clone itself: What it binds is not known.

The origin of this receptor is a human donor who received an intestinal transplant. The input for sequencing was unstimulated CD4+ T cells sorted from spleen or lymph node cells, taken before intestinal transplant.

CDR3 coding DNA: TGTGCCAGCAGTTTCCTGGCTAGCGGGAGGAACAATGAGCAGTTCTTC. Its protein is CASSFLASGRNNEQFF. The chain employs TRBV27 and TRBJ2-1, with TRBD2 matching over 11 bases. CDR1 MNHEY and CDR2 SMNVEV come from the germline V gene (reference sequence). The V gene end was trimmed by 3 bases and the J gene end by 5 bases; junction bases not matched to a gene: 6. CDR3 length: 16 residues.